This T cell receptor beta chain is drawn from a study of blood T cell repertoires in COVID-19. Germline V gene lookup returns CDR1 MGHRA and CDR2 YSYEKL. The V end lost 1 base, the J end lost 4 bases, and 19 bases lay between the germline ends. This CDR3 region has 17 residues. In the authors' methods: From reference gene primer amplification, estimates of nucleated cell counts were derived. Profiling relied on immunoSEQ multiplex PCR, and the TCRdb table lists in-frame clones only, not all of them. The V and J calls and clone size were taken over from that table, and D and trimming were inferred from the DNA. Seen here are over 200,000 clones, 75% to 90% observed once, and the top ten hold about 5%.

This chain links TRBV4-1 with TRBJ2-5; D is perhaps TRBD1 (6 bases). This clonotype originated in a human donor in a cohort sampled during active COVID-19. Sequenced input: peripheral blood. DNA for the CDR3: TGCGCCAGCAGCCAAGCAGGACGGCATATCAGGGGAGAGACCCAGTACTTC. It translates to CASSQAGRHIRGETQYF.